This passage covers 14 T cell receptor beta chains from one sample sequenced in a study of CXCR3-negative and CXCR3-positive naive CD8 T cells. The study made its TRB cDNA libraries by 5' RACE, adding UMI labels. From its re-call of the 5' RACE reads, TCRdb lists each CDR3 protein once, without DNA. Its table records some 61,000 distinct CDR3 sequences. Source material: naive CXCR3- CD8+ T cells from blood. As to subset: CD45RO-CCR7+CD27+CD95- naive CD8+ T cells lacking CXCR3 (TNR3-). The receptor source for this set is a human donor in good health. Some clones in this sample may be carry-over from other donors' samples.

The rearrangement uses TRBV29-1 and TRBJ2-7. Germline values: CDR1 SQVTM, CDR2 ANQGSEA. This CDR3 region has 13 residues. The CDR3 here is CSVEEGTTYEQYF.

J is TRBJ2-7 and V is TRBV29-1; TCRdb selects TRBD1, and the lack of DNA leaves this call unchecked. Germline CDR1 is SQVTM and CDR2 is ANQGSEA. This CDR3 contains 14 residues. The CDR3 here is CSVEKQGRGSEQYF.

This rearrangement joins TRBV7-2 to TRBJ2-7; TCRdb outputs TRBD1, but without DNA this stays unchecked. Germline V lookup: CDR1 SGHTA, CDR2 FQGNSA. The CDR3 has 15 residues. CDR3 sequence reads: CASSLWWDRVDEQYF.

The chain joins TRBV29-1 to TRBJ2-7. Germline assignment: CDR1 SQVTM and CDR2 ANQGSEA. There are 12 residues in the CDR3. CDR3 sequence reads: CSVMSGPYEQYF.

The chain joins TRBV28 to TRBJ2-7. Germline lookup yields CDR1 MDHEN and CDR2 SYDVKM. The CDR3 extends over 14 amino acids. CDR3 residues: CASSFLGSLYEQYF.

The chain joins TRBV5-1 to TRBJ2-1; with no DNA, the TCRdb D assignment of TRBD2 cannot be verified. This CDR3 contains 14 residues. The germline gives CDR1 SGHRS, CDR2 YFSETQ. CDR3 sequence: CASSGSGAYNEQFF.

The gene calls are TRBV29-1 and TRBJ2-3; TCRdb gives TRBD1 as the D gene, but with no DNA this cannot be confirmed. Germline CDR1 SQVTM, CDR2 ANQGSEA. This CDR3 has 16 residues. The CDR3 protein is CSAPGGGGWRTDTQYF.

V and J are TRBV7-9 and TRBJ2-2; TCRdb outputs TRBD2, but without DNA this stays unchecked. Germline CDR1 is SEHNR and CDR2 is FQNEAQ (reference sequence). The CDR3 is 16 amino acids. CDR3 sequence: CASLRSDDRDTGELFF.

The chain joins TRBV7-9 to TRBJ2-5; the D call of TRBD1 rests on TCRdb alone, since no DNA is present to check it. The CDR3 spans 13 residues. The germline gives CDR1 SEHNR, CDR2 FQNEAQ (reference sequence). CDR3 in amino acids: CASRLPGAETQYF.

The chain joins TRBV29-1 to TRBJ2-2; TCRdb outputs TRBD2, but without DNA this stays unchecked. This CDR3 is built from 14 residues. Germline loops: CDR1 SQVTM, CDR2 ANQGSEA. CDR3 region: CSVNLGLAAGELFF.

The chain recombines TRBV20-1 with TRBJ1-2. In germline, CDR1 is DFQATT, CDR2 SNEGSKA (reference sequence). This CDR3 is 11 amino acids long. The CDR3 sequence is CSPTLGYGYTF.

The chain recombines TRBV6-2 or TRBV6-3 with TRBJ2-5; absent DNA, TCRdb's TRBD2 call cannot be checked. The CDR3 is 15 amino acids. Germline CDR1 MNHEY, CDR2 SVGEGT. The CDR3 region is CASSPLAGGQETQYF.

This chain links TRBV5-1 with TRBJ2-5; checking the TCRdb D call of TRBD2 is not possible without DNA. The CDR3 contains 13 residues. Per the germline V gene, CDR1 is SGHRS and CDR2 is YFSETQ. The CDR3 sequence: CASSLELEETQYF.

The rearrangement joins TRBV12-3 or TRBV12-4 to TRBJ2-2. This CDR3 comprises 15 residues. The CDR3 loop is CASSLVSVNTGELFF.